These 24 T cell receptor beta chains were sequenced from one sample in a study of cytomegalovirus exposure and HLA in healthy donors. It was with 60 Vbeta and 13 Jbeta primers that the PCR ran. Only in-frame clones appear in the TCRdb table, and some are missing; sequencing was by immunoSEQ multiplex PCR. The sample holds more than 75,000 clones, roughly 72% seen once. Sequencing was carried out using PBMCs. These receptors all stem from a man aged 40-55 years in good health and CMV-seropositive.

Note on this clone: Because the CDR3's place on the DNA is in doubt, the DNA is left out and the CDR3 is given as listed by TCRdb. CDR3 in amino acids: CASILDIAENTEAFF. The gene calls are TRBV2 and TRBJ1-1; the table's TRBD1 call for D was not verified on the DNA. The CDR3 spans 15 amino acids, including both terminal residues. Germline V lookup: CDR1 SNHLY, CDR2 FYNNEI.

This chain connects TRBV6-5 to TRBJ1-6; D call uncertain. This CDR3 is 14 amino acids long. Germline lookup yields CDR1 MNHEY and CDR2 SVGAGI. V lost 5 bases and J lost 3, with 8 bases in between. The CDR3 nucleotides are TGTGCCAGCAGTAGGAGCTTCTATAATTCACCCCTCCACTTT. This codes for CASSRSFYNSPLHF.

V is TRBV5-4 and J is TRBJ1-2; TRBD1 might be the D (6 bases). V lost 5 bases, J lost 0 bases, and 11 bases lay in between. CDR1 SGHNT and CDR2 YYREEE come from the germline V gene (reference sequence). This CDR3 has 14 residues. CDR3 sequence: CASRRTETNYGYTF. CDR3 DNA sequence: TGTGCCAGCAGACGGACAGAGACTAACTATGGCTACACCTTC.

The chain couples TRBV15 to TRBJ2-5; 7 nucleotides align to TRBD1. Germline-derived CDR1 and CDR2 are LNHNV and YYDKDF (reference sequence). The CDR3 contains 16 residues. With V trimmed by 6 bases and J by 4 bases, 14 bases remained unmatched. The CDR3 spells CATSPPPRDSIETQYF. Here the CDR3 DNA reads TGTGCCACCAGTCCTCCACCTCGGGACAGCATAGAGACCCAGTACTTC.

The V and J genes are TRBV27 and TRBJ1-1, with TRBD1 as a possible D gene (5 bases). The CDR3 is 15 residues long. Germline assignment: CDR1 MNHEY and CDR2 SMNVEV (reference sequence). The ends were cut back, 0 bases at V and 4 bases at J, with 12 bases in the middle. The CDR3 DNA follows: TGTGCCAGCAGTTTATCGGGGGGGAGAGTCACTGAAGCTTTCTTT. This encodes CASSLSGGRVTEAFF.

The table lists this clone with a count of one. The rearrangement joins TRBV2 to TRBJ2-5; D is possibly TRBD1 (6 bases). Germline CDR1 reads SNHLY; CDR2 reads FYNNEI. Trimming removed 6 bases from V and 3 bases from J, with 14 bases in between. The length of the CDR3 is 14 residues. CDR3 sequence reads: CASRGQLGEETQYF. The CDR3 bases are TGTGCCAGCAGAGGACAGCTCGGGGAAGAGACCCAGTACTTC.

The rearrangement joins TRBV28 to TRBJ1-1; D is unresolved. The CDR3 covers 13 residues. Germline V gene sequence: CDR1 MDHEN, CDR2 SYDVKM. Deletions cut 7 bases from V and 1 base from J, with 10 bases between. The chain's CDR3 is CASIHFRNTEAFF. CDR3 in DNA: TGTGCCAGCATTCATTTCAGGAACACTGAAGCTTTCTTT.

This clone has more than one count but fewer than ten. The chain combines TRBV4-1 with TRBJ1-1; D unresolved. V was clipped by 0 bases and J by 5 bases, with 13 bases between them. The V gene's germline CDR1 is MGHRA and CDR2 YSYEKL. The CDR3 runs 15 residues. This CDR3 reads CASSQEAGLVTEAFF. As DNA, the CDR3 is TGCGCCAGCAGCCAAGAGGCAGGATTGGTGACTGAAGCTTTCTTT.

This chain links TRBV29-1 with TRBJ2-3, with 7 bases fitting TRBD1. Germline assignment: CDR1 SQVTM and CDR2 ANQGSEA. The CDR3 has 14 residues. V was clipped by 7 bases and J by 5 bases; unmatched bases: 12. CDR3 protein: CSAQRGQVKDTQYF. CDR3 bases: TGCAGCGCCCAGAGGGGGCAGGTCAAAGATACGCAGTATTTT.

The chain combines TRBV9 with TRBJ1-2; D ambiguous. The germline gives CDR1 SGDLS, CDR2 YYNGEE. Between the trimmed V and J ends, which lost 4 bases and 5 bases, there was a span of 15 bases. The length of the CDR3 is 14 residues. CDR3 region: CASSSPLAGYGYTF. The CDR3 DNA is TGTGCCAGCAGCTCTCCACTGGCCGGGTATGGCTACACCTTC.

The chain carries TRBV15 and TRBJ2-7; a weak D match, TRBD1 (6 bases). The ends were cut back, 1 base at V and 0 bases at J, with 13 bases in the middle. The CDR3 spans 16 residues. CDR1 is LNHNV and CDR2 is YYDKDF in the germline V gene (reference sequence). CDR3 residues: CATSRGGHQSSYEQYF. Written as DNA, the CDR3 is TGTGCCACCAGCAGAGGGGGACATCAGTCCTCCTACGAGCAGTACTTC.

The chain uses TRBV5-1 and TRBJ2-3, with 8 bases lining up with TRBD1. CDR1 is SGHRS and CDR2 is YFSETQ in the germline V gene. V lost 3 bases to trimming and J lost 4 bases; unmatched junction nucleotides: 4. This CDR3 region has 14 residues. CDR3 protein: CASSSGQGADTQYF. The CDR3 DNA is TGCGCCAGCAGCTCCGGACAGGGAGCAGATACGCAGTATTTT.

This chain uses TRBV27 with TRBJ2-3; 7 nucleotides align to TRBD2. Germline CDR1 and CDR2: MNHEY and SMNVEV (reference sequence). V lost 0 bases to trimming and J lost 0 bases; unmatched junction nucleotides: 9. The CDR3 covers 18 residues. CDR3 in DNA: TGTGCCAGCAGTTTATCGGGACTATCCTCATCTAGCACAGATACGCAGTATTTT. It encodes CASSLSGLSSSSTDTQYF.

The genes are TRBV7-8 and TRBJ2-4, with 10 positions matching TRBD1. The junction had 5 bases not matched to a gene; V was cut back by 4 bases and J by 8 bases. This CDR3 is 14 amino acids long. Germline CDR1 SGHVS, CDR2 FQNEAQ. This CDR3 is CASSYRDRGDIQYF. CDR3 DNA sequence: TGTGCCAGCAGCTATCGGGACAGGGGAGACATTCAGTACTTC.

The V call is TRBV5-6, the J call TRBJ2-3; 9 bases agree with TRBD2. Germline CDR1 SGHDT, CDR2 YYEEEE. Trimming took 5 bases from V and 3 from J; bases not matched to a gene: 19. The CDR3 sequence is 19 residues long. The CDR3 loop reads CASSSSGIWGGFRTDTQYF. For the CDR3, the DNA is TGTGCCAGCAGTTCTAGCGGGATTTGGGGGGGCTTTCGGACAGATACGCAGTATTTT.

The chain is built from TRBV27 and TRBJ2-7; 9 bases are shared with TRBD1. Germline V gives CDR1 MNHEY, CDR2 SMNVEV (reference sequence). V lost 3 bases and J lost 2; bases outside the gene matches: 11. The CDR3 loop spans 17 amino acids. CDR3 region: CASSFLRPGQGAYEQYF. CDR3 nucleotide sequence: TGTGCCAGCAGTTTCCTACGTCCGGGACAGGGAGCCTACGAGCAGTACTTC.

This rearrangement joins TRBV9 to TRBJ2-2; D gene unclear. CDR3 size: 15 residues. The germline gives CDR1 SGDLS, CDR2 YYNGEE. Trimming left V 0 bases short and J 0 bases short, with 6 bases between. The CDR3: CASSVEQTNTGELFF. CDR3 nucleotides: TGTGCCAGCAGCGTAGAACAAACGAACACCGGGGAGCTGTTTTTT.

This chain joins TRBV5-1 and TRBJ2-2, with D perhaps TRBD2 (5 bases). This CDR3 region has 12 residues. CDR1 is SGHRS and CDR2 is YFSETQ in the germline V gene. V was clipped by 4 bases and J by 6 bases, with 7 bases between them. The CDR3 sequence: CASSREPGELFF. CDR3 nucleotide sequence: TGCGCCAGCAGCAGGGAGCCCGGGGAGCTGTTTTTT.

The J gene is TRBJ2-7, the V gene TRBV27; TRBD2 might be the D (5 bases). This CDR3 region has 15 residues. Trimming pared 5 bases from V and 0 bases from J, leaving 14 bases between. Per the germline V gene, CDR1 is MNHEY and CDR2 is SMNVEV (reference sequence). For the CDR3, the DNA is TGTGCCAGCAGTCCCCTCCGGGGTGACTCCTACGAGCAGTACTTC. It encodes CASSPLRGDSYEQYF.

This chain uses TRBV4-2 with TRBJ2-4; the match to TRBD1 covers 7 bases. Trimming took 1 base from V and 9 from J; bases not matched to a gene: 6. CDR1 is LGHNA and CDR2 is YNFKEQ in the germline V gene. The CDR3 has 14 amino acids. The CDR3 nucleotides read TGTGCCAGCAGCCAAGGGGACAGCCAGTCCATTCAGTACTTC. It translates to CASSQGDSQSIQYF.

The chain couples TRBV6-1 to TRBJ1-1; TRBD1 matches 9 bases. CDR3 length: 15 residues. The V segment lost 4 bases and the J segment 4 bases; nucleotides outside the gene matches: 7. Germline lookup yields CDR1 MNHNS and CDR2 SASEGT. The CDR3: CASSVQGARGTEAFF. The DNA of the CDR3 is TGTGCCAGCAGTGTACAGGGGGCGAGGGGCACTGAAGCTTTCTTT.

This clone was counted a single time. The chain links TRBV29-1 to TRBJ1-1; D is undetermined. This CDR3 contains 13 residues. CDR1 and CDR2 (germline): SQVTM, ANQGSEA. V gave up 5 bases and J gave up 0 bases, with 10 bases separating them. CDR3 DNA: TGCAGCGTTCAGTCCGAAATGAACACTGAAGCTTTCTTT. Encoded protein: CSVQSEMNTEAFF.

The chain carries TRBV6-6 and TRBJ2-1, with D possibly matching TRBD2 (7 bases). The CDR3 consists of 15 residues. Germline V gene sequence: CDR1 MNHNY, CDR2 SVGAGI (reference sequence). V lost 6 bases and J 2 bases, leaving 14 bases between the germline ends. CDR3 nucleotide sequence: TGTGCCAGCAGCCCCCAAGGGGGGGCCTACAATGAGCAGTTCTTC. Amino acid sequence: CASSPQGGAYNEQFF.

The chain employs TRBV18 and TRBJ2-1; 10 bases line up with TRBD2. CDR1 is KGHSH, CDR2 LQKENI, per germline. The CDR3 consists of 17 residues. The trim removed 3 bases at V and 5 bases at J, leaving 10 bases unmatched. For the CDR3, the DNA is TGTGCCAGCTCACCGAGCGGGGGGGGCGAAAAGAACAATGAGCAGTTCTTC. It codes for CASSPSGGGEKNNEQFF. Full variable domain (missing parts from reference TRBV18 and TRBJ2-1): NAGVMQNPRHLVRRRGQEARLRCSPMKGHSHVYWYRQLPEEGLKFMVYLQKENIIDESGMPKERFSAEFPKEGPSILRIQQVVRGDSAAYFCASSPSGGGEKNNEQFFGPGTRLTVL.